This TCR beta chain originates from a study of T-cell reconstitution after alpha-beta-depleted transplantation in children. Findings and limits, study-wide: T-cell numbers and diversity, one year after transplant, stemmed largely from T cells that were newly produced. The study traced high day-60 TCRbeta diversity in some patients to surviving recipient T cells and thymic progenitors. In patients about two months after transplant, alpha-beta T cells reportedly arose from several hundred expanded graft clones.

CDR1 SGHRS and CDR2 YFSETQ come from the germline V gene. CDR3 length: 13 residues. Between the trimmed V and J ends, which lost 3 bases and 7 bases, there was a span of 11 bases. This clonotype was observed a handful of times. Its antigen is currently unknown. TCRbeta library construction was performed incorporating unique molecular identifiers. TCRdb reprocessed the PCR reads via MiXCR and lists one record per CDR3 protein. The repertoire holds over 100,000 distinct CDR3 sequences, with over 9% as singletons. The genes are TRBV5-1 and TRBJ2-1; D not certain. Source: PBMCs, taken before TCRalphabeta/CD19-depleted stem cell transplant. This sequence originates from a boy aged 2 to 10 with acute lymphoblastic leukemia, due to receive a stem cell transplant. The CDR3 reads CASSSPSPNEQFF. The CDR3 DNA is TGCGCCAGCAGCTCCCCGTCCCCGAATGAGCAGTTCTTC.